Following are 21 T cell receptor beta chains from one sample sequenced in a study of STAT3 mutations in large granular lymphocyte leukemia. Which antigens these TCRs recognize remains unknown. Whole-study findings and limits: In T-cell large granular lymphocyte leukemia, about half of patients showed multiple immunodominant subclonotypes.

Libraries were prepared by immunoSEQ multiplex PCR; TCRdb keeps only in-frame clonotypes and omits some of them. Among tens of thousands of clones, roughly 93% were seen once, and the ten largest hold more than 6%. The sequenced sample was peripheral blood mononuclear cells. The receptors derive from a man aged 40-50 years with T-cell large granular lymphocyte leukemia. Some clones in this sample may be carry-over from other donors' samples.

The V gene is TRBV28, the J gene TRBJ1-3, with D uncertain. The CDR3 is 13 amino acids. V shed 7 bases and J shed 0 bases, with 7 bases lying between them. Germline assignment: CDR1 MDHEN and CDR2 SYDVKM. CDR3 sequence reads: CASMVLSGNTIYF. The CDR3 DNA follows: TGTGCCAGCATGGTACTCTCTGGAAACACCATATATTTT.

The rearrangement joins TRBV7-3 to TRBJ2-5; D unresolved. CDR1 is SGHTA, CDR2 FQGTGA, per germline. Trimming removed 5 bases from V and 1 base from J, with 8 bases in between. The CDR3 contains 13 residues. CDR3 residues: CASSPDFQETQYF. The CDR3 DNA reads as TGTGCCAGCAGCCCCGACTTCCAAGAGACCCAGTACTTC.

The CDR3: CAVKGQGAEGYTF. The CDR3 nucleotides read TGTGCCGTCAAGGGACAGGGGGCGGAAGGCTACACCTTC. The chain links TRBV7-2 to TRBJ1-2; 12 bases match TRBD1. The V and J ends lost 11 bases and 8 bases, in that order; junction bases with no gene match: 9. CDR3 length equals 13 residues. Germline lookup yields CDR1 SGHTA and CDR2 FQGNSA.

V and J are TRBV7-3 and TRBJ2-5, with D tentatively TRBD2 (5 bases). This CDR3 is 14 amino acids long. CDR1 and CDR2 (germline): SGHTA, FQGTGA. V was cut by 2 bases and J by 5 bases, with 12 bases left in between. CDR3 nucleotide sequence: TGTGCCAGCAGCTTACGTCCTAGCAAGGAGACCCAGTACTTC. Translated: CASSLRPSKETQYF. The full variable domain, its missing parts supplied by reference TRBV7-3 and TRBJ2-5, is GAGVSQTPSNKVTEKGKYVELRCDPISGHTALYWYRQSLGQGPEFLIYFQGTGAADDSGLPNDRFFAVRPEGSVSTLKIQRTERGDSAVYLCASSLRPSKETQYFGPGTRLLVL.

This chain connects TRBV18 to TRBJ2-7; D may be TRBD2 (5 bases). Germline V gene lookup returns CDR1 KGHSH and CDR2 LQKENI. Trimming removed 3 bases from V and 6 bases from J, with 15 bases in between. The CDR3 is 14 residues long. CDR3 coding DNA: TGTGCCAGCTCACCCGGAGGAGTTGAAGTCGAGCAGTACTTC. It translates to CASSPGGVEVEQYF.

V and J are TRBV5-5 and TRBJ1-5; D might be TRBD1 (5 bases). V dropped 1 base and J dropped 3 bases, with 8 bases sitting between them. The length of the CDR3 is 14 residues. Germline V gene lookup returns CDR1 SGHKS and CDR2 YYEKEE (reference sequence). The CDR3: CASSLQGDNQPQHF. CDR3 nucleotide sequence: TGTGCCAGCAGCTTGCAGGGTGACAATCAGCCCCAGCATTTT.

This clone was recorded only once. The V call is TRBV7-2, the J call TRBJ2-1; 7 nucleotides line up with TRBD1. The CDR3 spans 13 residues. Germline V gene data show CDR1 as SGHTA and CDR2 as FQGNSA. V trimming: 5 bases; J trimming: 7 bases; junction bases outside the gene matches: 5. The DNA of the CDR3 is TGTGCCAGCAGCCTAGGGGGCCAGAATGAGCAGTTCTTC. This encodes CASSLGGQNEQFF.

The rearrangement uses TRBV5-4 and TRBJ1-2, with 11 bases fitting TRBD1. The CDR3 covers 15 residues. V gave up 6 bases and J gave up 4 bases; unmatched junction bases: 8. Germline V gene data show CDR1 as SGHNT and CDR2 as YYREEE (reference sequence). The CDR3 nucleotides are TGTGCCAGCACCTATAAAGGACAGGGGGCCTATGGCTACACCTTC. Translating it yields CASTYKGQGAYGYTF.

This clone came up once. The V call is TRBV18, the J call TRBJ2-3; a weak D match, TRBD1 (6 bases). Germline CDR1 KGHSH, CDR2 LQKENI. V lost 4 bases, J lost 1 base, and 12 bases lay in between. The CDR3 is 15 residues long. The CDR3 loop reads CASSLGAMGTDTQYF. CDR3 sequence (DNA): TGTGCCAGCTCACTGGGGGCCATGGGCACAGATACGCAGTATTTT. Using reference TRBV18 and TRBJ2-3 for the parts outside the CDR3, the full variable domain is NAGVMQNPRHLVRRRGQEARLRCSPMKGHSHVYWYRQLPEEGLKFMVYLQKENIIDESGMPKERFSAEFPKEGPSILRIQQVVRGDSAAYFCASSLGAMGTDTQYFGPGTRLTVL.

The chain recombines TRBV18 with TRBJ2-5, with D perhaps matching TRBD2 (5 bases). The V and J ends lost 2 bases and 4 bases respectively, with 14 bases between them. The CDR3 runs 15 residues. CDR1 KGHSH and CDR2 LQKENI come from the germline V gene. The CDR3 nucleotides are TGTGCCAGCTCACCAAATCAGGACTTGGGAGAGACCCAGTACTTC. It codes for CASSPNQDLGETQYF.

The V gene is TRBV5-1, the J gene TRBJ2-4; D is ambiguous. Germline values: CDR1 SGHRS, CDR2 YFSETQ. CDR3 length: 13 residues. Trimming left V 0 bases short and J 7 bases short, with 8 bases between. The CDR3 coding sequence is TGCGCCAGCAGCTTGGAAATTGGGAACATTCAGTACTTC. Translating it yields CASSLEIGNIQYF.

The V gene is TRBV7-2, the J gene TRBJ2-7; 7 nucleotides match TRBD1. With 1 base clipped from V and 4 bases from J, the junction kept 4 bases outside the gene matches. Germline-derived CDR1 and CDR2 are SGHTA and FQGNSA. The CDR3 has 14 amino acids. This CDR3 is CASSLGGQQYEQYF. The CDR3 coding sequence is TGTGCCAGCAGCTTAGGGGGACAGCAGTACGAGCAGTACTTC.

The genes are TRBV18 and TRBJ1-2; no firm D call. The length of the CDR3 is 16 residues. The germline V gene encodes CDR1 KGHSH and CDR2 LQKENI. V dropped 3 bases and J dropped 6 bases, with 20 bases sitting between them. This CDR3 reads CASSPQRSARSDGYTF. The CDR3 DNA reads as TGTGCCAGCTCACCCCAACGGTCCGCCCGTTCCGATGGCTACACCTTC. The whole variable domain, remainder taken from reference TRBV18 and TRBJ1-2, is NAGVMQNPRHLVRRRGQEARLRCSPMKGHSHVYWYRQLPEEGLKFMVYLQKENIIDESGMPKERFSAEFPKEGPSILRIQQVVRGDSAAYFCASSPQRSARSDGYTFGSGTRLTVV.

The DNA of the CDR3 is TGTGCCAGCAGTTCAGGGGGGACCCAGTACTTC. This sequence encodes CASSSGGTQYF. This sequence joins TRBV6-5 and TRBJ2-5, with 7 bases identical to TRBD1. This CDR3 region has 11 residues. Germline lookup yields CDR1 MNHEY and CDR2 SVGAGI. Trimming at V came to 4 bases and at J to 7 bases, leaving 0 bases not matched to a gene.

The chain couples TRBV5-6 to TRBJ1-2; 8 bases map to TRBD1. Per germline, CDR1 SGHDT and CDR2 YYEEEE. Trimming cost V 0 bases and J 3 bases; bases outside gene matches: 4. CDR3 size: 15 residues. CDR3 protein: CASSLAQGGHYGYTF. The CDR3 DNA reads TGTGCCAGCAGCTTGGCACAGGGGGGTCACTATGGCTACACCTTC.

The chain carries TRBV6-6 and TRBJ2-7, with 7 bases that match TRBD1. After removal of 5 bases from V and 4 bases from J, the junction contained 8 bases not matched to a gene. The CDR3 loop spans 14 amino acids. CDR1 is MNHNY and CDR2 is SVGAGI in the germline V gene (reference sequence). The CDR3 loop reads CASSGRQGRYEQYF. In nucleotides, the CDR3 is TGTGCCAGCAGTGGTCGACAGGGAAGGTACGAGCAGTACTTC.

The chain has TRBV27 and TRBJ2-3; 13 nucleotides match TRBD2. CDR1 and CDR2 from the germline V gene are MNHEY and SMNVEV (reference sequence). The ends lost 7 bases at V and 4 bases at J; junction bases unmatched: 26. The length of the CDR3 is 22 residues. The CDR3 reads CASNARDRVLGTSGDLPDTQYF. CDR3 coding DNA: TGTGCCAGCAACGCCCGGGACAGGGTCCTTGGGACTAGCGGGGACCTCCCAGATACGCAGTATTTT.

The V call is TRBV4-3, the J call TRBJ2-1; D gene unclear. Looked up from germline, CDR1 is LGHNA and CDR2 is YSLEER. The CDR3 covers 17 residues. Between the trimmed V and J ends, which lost 3 bases and 4 bases, there was a span of 19 bases. CDR3 coding DNA: TGCGCCAGCAGCCAGTGGGCAAGAATCGGCGAGTACAATGAGCAGTTCTTC. The encoded protein is CASSQWARIGEYNEQFF.

The CDR3 DNA is TGTGCCAGCAGCTTACAGGGTGGGAACACTGAAGCTTTCTTT. Translating gives CASSLQGGNTEAFF. V is TRBV7-9 and J is TRBJ1-1; tentative D call: TRBD1 (5 bases). Between the trimmed V and J ends, which lost 2 bases and 1 base, there was a span of 8 bases. Germline CDR1 is SEHNR and CDR2 is FQNEAQ (reference sequence). The CDR3 is made up of 14 amino acids.

CDR3 in amino acids: CASSLEVGGMSGYTF. DNA for the CDR3: TGCGCCAGCAGCTTGGAAGTTGGGGGTATGAGTGGCTACACCTTC. V usage is TRBV5-1 and J usage is TRBJ1-2; TRBD1 is a possible D gene (5 bases). V was cut by 0 bases and J by 7 bases, with 16 bases left in between. Per the germline V gene, CDR1 is SGHRS and CDR2 is YFSETQ. The CDR3 sequence is 15 residues long.

CDR3 region: CAWSAPGANVLTF. CDR3 coding DNA: TGTGCCTGGAGTGCCCCCGGGGCCAACGTCCTGACTTTC. The J gene is TRBJ2-6, the V gene TRBV30; no reliable D call. The CDR3 consists of 13 residues. V lost 1 base and J lost 4, with 5 bases in between. Per the germline V gene, CDR1 is GTSNPN and CDR2 is SVGIG (reference sequence).